This entry features one T cell receptor beta chain sequence. The sample comes from a study of blood T cell repertoires in COVID-19. This CDR3 comprises 15 residues. The germline V gene encodes CDR1 ENHRY and CDR2 SYGVKD. The V and J ends lost 6 bases and 5 bases, in that order; junction bases with no gene match: 8. Assay: immunoSEQ multiplex PCR; the TCRdb copy retains only in-frame clones and omits some. This sample has approximately 150,000 clones; roughly 84% occur once, and the top ten carry roughly 18%. The V call is TRBV10-3, the J call TRBJ2-2, with 8 bases aligning to TRBD1. The sample consisted of PBMCs or T cells enriched from blood (not recorded which). The receptor's source is a man in his sixties who had recovered from COVID-19. The CDR3 region is CAIRSGTGRTGELFF. The CDR3 DNA follows: TGTGCCATCAGGTCCGGGACAGGAAGAACCGGGGAGCTGTTTTTT.